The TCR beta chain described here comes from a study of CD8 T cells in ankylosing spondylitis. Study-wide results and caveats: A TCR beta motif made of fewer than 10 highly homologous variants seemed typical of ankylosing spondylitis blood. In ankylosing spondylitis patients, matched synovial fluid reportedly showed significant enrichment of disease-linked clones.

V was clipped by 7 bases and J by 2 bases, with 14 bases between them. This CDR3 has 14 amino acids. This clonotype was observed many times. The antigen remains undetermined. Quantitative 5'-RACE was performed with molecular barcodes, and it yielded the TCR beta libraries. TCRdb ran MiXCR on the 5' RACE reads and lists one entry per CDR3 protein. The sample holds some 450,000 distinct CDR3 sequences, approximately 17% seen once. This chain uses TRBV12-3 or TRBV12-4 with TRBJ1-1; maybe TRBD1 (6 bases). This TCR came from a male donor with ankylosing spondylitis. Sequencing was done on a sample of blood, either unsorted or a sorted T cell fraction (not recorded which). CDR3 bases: TGTGCCAGCAAGGGGGACGGTGTAAACACTGAAGCTTTCTTT. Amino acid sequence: CASKGDGVNTEAFF.